Listed here are 26 T cell receptor beta chains from one sample, sequenced in a study of shared clonotypes between healthy human individuals. Produced via immunoSEQ multiplex PCR; TCRdb's table is partial and in-frame only. The data contain roughly 2.2 million clones, approximately 95% of them singletons. Sequences were obtained from naive CD4+ T cells from PBMCs. Specified subset: CD45RA+ positively selected. The origin of the receptors is a man between 18 and 29 years old in good health. Some clones in this sample may be carry-over from other donors' samples.

The chain is built from TRBV6-5 and TRBJ2-3, with D unclear. V lost 8 bases and J lost 2, with 11 bases in between. The CDR3 spans 13 residues. Germline CDR1 MNHEY, CDR2 SVGAGI. The CDR3 DNA sequence: TGTGCCAGCCGCCGGGCCCACACAGATACGCAGTATTTT. Residues: CASRRAHTDTQYF.

This clone was recorded once. The chain uses TRBV18 and TRBJ2-7; D is ambiguous. The CDR3 is 13 residues long. The germline V and J ends were trimmed by 6 bases and 7 bases, with 16 bases remaining between them. Per germline, CDR1 KGHSH and CDR2 LQKENI. CDR3 in DNA: TGTGCCAGCTCGCCCTTCGCCGCGGTAGAGCAGTACTTC. As protein: CASSPFAAVEQYF.

The rearrangement uses TRBV28 and TRBJ1-5, with 10 bases that match TRBD1. Germline trimming cut 7 bases from V and 4 bases from J; bases unmatched to any gene: 13. The CDR3 spans 17 residues. The germline V gene has CDR1 MDHEN and CDR2 SYDVKM. The CDR3 DNA reads TGTGCCAGCACCATAGACAGGGGGCGAATGGTGAATCAGCCCCAGCATTTT. Protein sequence: CASTIDRGRMVNQPQHF.

This chain links TRBV5-5 with TRBJ2-7, with 14 bases lining up with TRBD2. Germline CDR1 reads SGHKS; CDR2 reads YYEKEE (reference sequence). The CDR3 totals 17 residues. After removal of 0 bases from V and 3 bases from J, the junction contained 5 bases not matched to a gene. CDR3 amino acids: CASSLGGLAGANYEQYF. The CDR3 coding sequence is TGTGCCAGCAGCTTGGGGGGACTAGCGGGAGCCAACTACGAGCAGTACTTC.

About this clone itself: The same CDR3 arises from other DNA sequences in this sample as well. This chain connects TRBV7-2 to TRBJ1-1; D may be TRBD1 (6 bases). V was pared by 3 bases and J by 3 bases, with 11 bases between. Per the germline V gene, CDR1 is SGHTA and CDR2 is FQGNSA. CDR3 size: 14 residues. The CDR3, as DNA: TGTGCCAGCAGCTTTAGTAGGGGGGACACTGAAGCTTTCTTT. Protein: CASSFSRGDTEAFF.

J is TRBJ2-2 and V is TRBV7-2; the D gene is possibly TRBD2 (5 bases). The CDR3 is 15 amino acids. Germline V gene data show CDR1 as SGHTA and CDR2 as FQGNSA. Trimming removed 1 base at V and 5 bases at J, with 11 bases between. The CDR3 region has the DNA TGTGCCAGCAGCTTAGTGGACTGGTGGACCGGGGAGCTGTTTTTT. Translated, it gives CASSLVDWWTGELFF.

V usage is TRBV19 and J usage is TRBJ1-1, with TRBD1 as a possible D gene (5 bases). The CDR3 is 14 residues long. Germline assignment: CDR1 LNHDA and CDR2 SQIVND (reference sequence). V was shortened by 5 bases and J by 4 bases, with 14 bases between the two germline ends. DNA of the CDR3: TGTGCCAGTAGTGCCTGGGAAAGGGGCACTGAAGCTTTCTTT. Protein sequence: CASSAWERGTEAFF.

The rearrangement joins TRBV28 to TRBJ2-7; TRBD2 matches at 8 bases. Germline CDR1 and CDR2: MDHEN and SYDVKM. CDR3 length: 14 amino acids. V shed 6 bases, J shed 0 bases, and the junction held 4 bases outside the gene matches. CDR3 sequence reads: CASRPGTSSYEQYF. CDR3 nucleotide sequence: TGTGCCAGCAGGCCCGGGACTAGCTCCTACGAGCAGTACTTC.

The rearrangement joins TRBV25-1 to TRBJ1-1; D gene unclear. Deletions cut 4 bases from V and 4 bases from J, with 13 bases between. Germline values: CDR1 MGHDK, CDR2 SYGVNS. This CDR3 has 14 residues. CDR3 in amino acids: CASSAAFGSTEAFF. The CDR3 DNA sequence: TGTGCCAGCAGTGCAGCTTTCGGGAGCACTGAAGCTTTCTTT.

This clone has a single count. The CDR3 region is CAISDNVGGRETQYF. For the CDR3, the DNA is TGTGCCATCAGTGATAATGTGGGGGGCAGGGAGACCCAGTACTTC. The chain employs TRBV10-3 and TRBJ2-5; D may correspond to TRBD1 or TRBD2 (6 bases each). This CDR3 region has 15 residues. V was trimmed by 3 bases and J by 5 bases, leaving 16 bases between them. CDR1 and CDR2 (germline): ENHRY, SYGVKD.

This clone appeared a single time. This chain connects TRBV7-3 to TRBJ1-2; D gene uncertain. The CDR3 consists of 13 residues. Germline values: CDR1 SGHTA, CDR2 FQGTGA. With 1 base removed from V and 8 bases from J, the gap between germline ends came to 11 bases. As DNA, the CDR3 is TGTGCCAGCAGCTTAAGAGGGCTACAGGGCTACACCTTC. Amino acid sequence: CASSLRGLQGYTF. Supplemented by reference TRBV7-3 and TRBJ1-2, the full variable domain reads GAGVSQTPSNKVTEKGKYVELRCDPISGHTALYWYRQSLGQGPEFLIYFQGTGAADDSGLPNDRFFAVRPEGSVSTLKIQRTERGDSAVYLCASSLRGLQGYTFGSGTRLTVV.

The chain links TRBV28 to TRBJ1-5; D uncertain. CDR3 length: 16 residues. With 1 base removed from V and 0 bases from J, the gap between germline ends came to 10 bases. CDR1 is MDHEN and CDR2 is SYDVKM in the germline V gene. The CDR3 DNA is TGTGCCAGCAGTTTATTTCGGGGTCGTAGCAATCAGCCCCAGCATTTT. It encodes CASSLFRGRSNQPQHF.

The genes are TRBV7-2 and TRBJ1-2; D not certain. Germline CDR1 SGHTA, CDR2 FQGNSA. The V gene lost 4 bases and the J gene lost 3 bases, with 24 bases spanning the gap. The CDR3 has 18 amino acids. The CDR3 loop reads CASSSQVGGRRAYYGYTF. The CDR3 DNA follows: TGTGCCAGCAGCTCTCAAGTGGGTGGGCGGCGGGCCTACTATGGCTACACCTTC.

This CDR3 is CASSPQGAAFYNEQFF. In nucleotides, the CDR3 is TGTGCCAGCAGCCCGCAGGGGGCGGCCTTCTACAATGAGCAGTTCTTC. The rearrangement uses TRBV7-3 and TRBJ2-1; 8 nucleotides align to TRBD1. CDR1 and CDR2 from the germline V gene are SGHTA and FQGTGA. The length of the CDR3 is 16 residues. Unmatched junction bases numbered 9, after V lost 5 bases and J lost 3 bases.

The chain couples TRBV19 to TRBJ2-7, with 8 nucleotides matching TRBD1. Unmatched junction bases numbered 7, after V lost 3 bases and J lost 0 bases. The CDR3 covers 16 residues. Germline values: CDR1 LNHDA, CDR2 SQIVND (reference sequence). As DNA, the CDR3 is TGTGCCAGTAGTATCAGCAGTGGGACAGGCTCCTACGAGCAGTACTTC. Translated: CASSISSGTGSYEQYF.

The CDR3 protein is CASRYPGTDYGYTF. The DNA of the CDR3 is TGTGCCAGCAGATATCCCGGGACGGACTATGGCTACACCTTC. This chain links TRBV28 with TRBJ1-2; weak D call: TRBD1 (5 bases). CDR1 and CDR2 from the germline V gene are MDHEN and SYDVKM. V was shortened by 6 bases and J by 3 bases, with 14 bases between the two germline ends. The CDR3 has 14 amino acids.

Here the CDR3 reads CSAQTSGEQYF. The CDR3 DNA reads TGCAGTGCTCAGACTAGCGGCGAGCAGTACTTC. This chain links TRBV20-1 with TRBJ2-7; 9 bases are a match to TRBD2. Germline CDR1 DFQATT, CDR2 SNEGSKA (reference sequence). Trimming removed 5 bases from V and 6 bases from J; junction bases left unmatched: 2. This CDR3 is built from 11 residues.

The gene calls are TRBV4-1 and TRBJ2-1; D is possibly TRBD2 (5 bases). Germline CDR1 and CDR2: MGHRA and YSYEKL. V lost 1 base, J lost 5 bases, and 15 bases lay in between. This CDR3 is 16 amino acids long. CDR3 bases: TGCGCCAGCAGCCAAGTTTCTAGCCTCAACAACAATGAGCAGTTCTTC. Its translation: CASSQVSSLNNNEQFF.

The chain combines TRBV7-2 with TRBJ2-1; D is undetermined. Per germline, CDR1 SGHTA and CDR2 FQGNSA. Trimming took 1 base from V and 9 from J, leaving 10 bases between them. The CDR3 is made up of 13 amino acids. The CDR3 DNA reads as TGTGCCAGCAGCTTAGTCCGAGTACGTGAGCAGTTCTTC. Translated: CASSLVRVREQFF.

CDR3 region: CASSMPPLKEQYF. For the CDR3, the DNA is TGTGCCAGTAGTATGCCCCCTTTAAAAGAGCAGTACTTC. The chain recombines TRBV19 with TRBJ2-7; D not resolved. Trimming shortened V by 3 bases and J by 7 bases, and 13 bases separated the two germline ends. The CDR3 is 13 amino acids. Germline CDR1 reads LNHDA; CDR2 reads SQIVND (reference sequence). The entire variable domain, with the rest obtained from reference TRBV19 and TRBJ2-7, is as follows: DGGITQSPKYLFRKEGQNVTLSCEQNLNHDAMYWYRQDPGQGLRLIYYSQIVNDFQKGDIAEGYSVSREKKESFPLTVTSAQKNPTAFYLCASSMPPLKEQYFGPGTRLTVT.

The genes are TRBV27 and TRBJ2-5, with TRBD1 matching 10 bases. The V segment lost 5 bases and the J segment 4 bases; nucleotides outside the gene matches: 7. CDR3 length: 15 amino acids. Germline loops: CDR1 MNHEY, CDR2 SMNVEV (reference sequence). CDR3: CASSVAGTGVETQYF. CDR3 nucleotide sequence: TGTGCCAGCAGTGTAGCCGGGACAGGGGTAGAGACCCAGTACTTC.

The chain joins TRBV6-4 to TRBJ1-2, with unresolved D. V lost 6 bases and J 0 bases, leaving 14 bases between the germline ends. Germline V gene data show CDR1 as MRHNA and CDR2 as SNTAGT. The CDR3 contains 15 residues. The CDR3: CASRDLGGSNYGYTF. CDR3 in DNA: TGTGCCAGCAGAGATTTAGGAGGGTCTAACTATGGCTACACCTTC.

The rearrangement links TRBV7-9 to TRBJ2-1; 11 positions match TRBD2. The CDR3 sequence is 15 residues long. With V trimmed by 1 base and J by 8 bases, 4 bases remained unmatched. Germline CDR1 and CDR2: SEHNR and FQNEAQ (reference sequence). DNA for the CDR3: TGTGCCAGCAGCTTAGTTACTAGCGGGAGCTATGAGCAGTTCTTC. The encoded protein is CASSLVTSGSYEQFF.

A remark on this clone: Distinct nucleotide sequences in the sample also encode this CDR3. CDR3 nucleotides: TGTGCCAGCAGTGACAGAGGCTACGAGCAGTACTTC. As protein: CASSDRGYEQYF. The chain recombines TRBV2 with TRBJ2-7; D remains unclear. The germline V gene encodes CDR1 SNHLY and CDR2 FYNNEI. The CDR3 extends over 12 amino acids. Deletions cut 3 bases from V and 3 bases from J, with 6 bases between.

The rearrangement joins TRBV19 to TRBJ2-4, with D possibly called TRBD1 or TRBD2 (5 bases each). Germline values: CDR1 LNHDA, CDR2 SQIVND (reference sequence). Trimming shortened V by 6 bases and J by 7 bases, and 19 bases separated the two germline ends. The CDR3 is made up of 15 amino acids. The CDR3 sequence is CASRGPWDRQNIQYF. The CDR3, as DNA: TGTGCCAGTAGGGGGCCGTGGGACCGGCAGAACATTCAGTACTTC.

The genes are TRBV29-1 and TRBJ2-5; D uncertain. The J call is in doubt because the DNA end fits TRBJ2-7 better. The CDR3 totals 13 residues. The germline gives CDR1 SQVTM, CDR2 ANQGSEA. For the CDR3, the DNA is TGCAGCGTTTTGAGTGTTGTTACCTACGAGCAGTACTTC. Residues: CSVLSVVTYEQYF.